This passage covers 16 T cell receptor beta chains from one sample sequenced in a study of blood T cell repertoires in COVID-19. Repertoires were generated with immunoSEQ multiplex PCR, while TCRdb's copy carries only in-frame clones and drops some. The table has fewer than 100,000 clones, roughly 89% seen once. Sequencing was carried out using peripheral blood. Source of these receptors: a woman aged 45-60 years in a cohort sampled during active COVID-19.

The chain joins TRBV14 to TRBJ1-4; D gene uncertain. Per the germline V gene, CDR1 is SGHDN and CDR2 is FVKESK. The CDR3 runs 13 residues. V lost 1 base and J lost 8, with 8 bases in between. CDR3 DNA sequence: TGTGCCAGCAGCCAAGGATTCGGGGAAAAACTGTTTTTT. Protein product: CASSQGFGEKLFF.

The chain combines TRBV5-4 with TRBJ2-1; weak D call: TRBD2 (6 bases). Germline V gene lookup returns CDR1 SGHNT and CDR2 YYREEE (reference sequence). The CDR3 runs to 15 residues. V lost 4 bases, J lost 0 bases, and 11 bases lay in between. The CDR3 DNA follows: TGTGCCAGCAGCCCAGAGGGACTCTCCTACAATGAGCAGTTCTTC. Residues: CASSPEGLSYNEQFF.

The J gene is TRBJ1-1, the V gene TRBV19, with a possible D match to TRBD1 (6 bases). CDR1 is LNHDA, CDR2 SQIVND, per germline (reference sequence). The V end was cut by 6 bases, the J end by 2 bases, with 13 bases between. The CDR3 runs to 14 residues. CDR3 nucleotides: TGTGCCAGTAGGATAACGGACAGAAACACTGAAGCTTTCTTT. Its protein is CASRITDRNTEAFF.

The CDR3 sequence: CASSEALASPPQHGYTF. DNA of the CDR3: TGTGCCAGCAGTGAAGCTTTAGCCAGCCCCCCTCAACATGGCTACACCTTC. The chain links TRBV6-1 to TRBJ1-2; D remains unclear. V was pared by 0 bases and J by 6 bases, with 20 bases between. CDR3 length equals 17 residues. Germline values: CDR1 MNHNS, CDR2 SASEGT.

The gene calls are TRBV18 and TRBJ2-7; D ambiguous. The ends were cut back, 0 bases at V and 4 bases at J, with 10 bases in the middle. The CDR3 is 14 residues long. Looked up from germline, CDR1 is KGHSH and CDR2 is LQKENI. CDR3 in amino acids: CASSPPGRLYEQYF. CDR3 nucleotide sequence: TGTGCCAGCTCACCACCGGGCAGGCTATACGAGCAGTACTTC. The complete variable domain, with remaining parts taken from reference TRBV18 and TRBJ2-7, reads NAGVMQNPRHLVRRRGQEARLRCSPMKGHSHVYWYRQLPEEGLKFMVYLQKENIIDESGMPKERFSAEFPKEGPSILRIQQVVRGDSAAYFCASSPPGRLYEQYFGPGTRLTVT.

This rearrangement joins TRBV28 to TRBJ1-5; the D gene is possibly TRBD1 (6 bases). Per germline, CDR1 MDHEN and CDR2 SYDVKM. Between the trimmed V and J ends, which lost 8 bases and 3 bases, there was a span of 23 bases. The CDR3 length is 17 residues. The CDR3 sequence: CASSAMGKSGANQPQHF. The DNA for the CDR3 is TGTGCCAGCTCTGCCATGGGGAAATCAGGGGCCAATCAGCCCCAGCATTTT.

This chain joins TRBV12-5 and TRBJ1-5; 9 positions agree with TRBD1. Losses at the gene ends were 4 bases for V and 7 bases for J; bases not matched to a gene: 5. CDR3 size: 14 residues. Germline V lookup: CDR1 LGHNT, CDR2 FRNRAP. This CDR3 reads CASGYTGGRQPQHF. In DNA, the CDR3 is TGTGCTAGTGGTTACACAGGGGGCAGGCAGCCCCAGCATTTT. Full variable domain (rest looked up from reference TRBV12-5 and TRBJ1-5): DARVTQTPRHKVTEMGQEVTMRCQPILGHNTVFWYRQTMMQGLELLAYFRNRAPLDDSGMPKDRFSAEMPDATLATLKIQPSEPRDSAVYFCASGYTGGRQPQHFGDGTRLSIL.

This clone appeared once. V is TRBV12-5 and J is TRBJ2-1, with D perhaps matching TRBD1 (6 bases). The CDR3 spans 11 residues. Deletions cut 8 bases from V and 4 bases from J, with 6 bases between. Germline V gene data show CDR1 as LGHNT and CDR2 as FRNRAP. The CDR3 loop is CASTGYNEQFF. The DNA of the CDR3 is TGTGCTAGTACAGGGTACAATGAGCAGTTCTTC.

The chain joins TRBV4-1 to TRBJ2-1, with D possibly being TRBD2 (6 bases). Germline V gene data show CDR1 as MGHRA and CDR2 as YSYEKL. The CDR3 is 15 residues long. Between the trimmed V and J ends, which lost 5 bases and 1 base, there was a span of 12 bases. CDR3 in amino acids: CASSAGAGSYNEQFF. The CDR3 region has the DNA TGCGCCAGCAGCGCCGGGGCGGGGTCCTACAATGAGCAGTTCTTC.

V and J are TRBV12-5 and TRBJ1-3; possibly TRBD1 for D (6 bases). Germline loops: CDR1 LGHNT, CDR2 FRNRAP. V was shortened by 5 bases and J by 3 bases, with 14 bases between the two germline ends. The CDR3 is made up of 15 amino acids. This CDR3 reads CASGVSGTLGNTIYF. The CDR3, as DNA: TGTGCTAGTGGTGTATCGGGGACACTTGGAAACACCATATATTTT.

The J gene is TRBJ2-5, the V gene TRBV29-1; 8 bases are a match to TRBD1. The J segment lost 4 bases and the V segment lost 8 bases, leaving 9 bases of the junction unmatched. The CDR3 consists of 13 residues. The germline V gene has CDR1 SQVTM and CDR2 ANQGSEA. Written as DNA, the CDR3 is TGCAGCATTGGACAGGGAGGTGGAGAGACCCAGTACTTC. This encodes CSIGQGGGETQYF. Supplemented by reference TRBV29-1 and TRBJ2-5, the full variable domain reads SAVISQKPSRDICQRGTSLTIQCQVDSQVTMMFWYRQQPGQSLTLIATANQGSEATYESGFVIDKFPISRPNLTFSTLTVSNMSPEDSSIYLCSIGQGGGETQYFGPGTRLLVL.

A single count supports this clone. The gene calls are TRBV7-9 and TRBJ2-3, with a weak D call TRBD2 (6 bases). Germline CDR1 and CDR2: SEHNR and FQNEAQ (reference sequence). The CDR3 is made up of 15 amino acids. The V end was cut by 0 bases, the J end by 0 bases, with 7 bases between. Written as DNA, the CDR3 is TGTGCCAGCAGCTTAGCTAGCGGAAGCACAGATACGCAGTATTTT. Residues: CASSLASGSTDTQYF.

This chain links TRBV5-5 with TRBJ1-4, with D hard to call. This CDR3 region has 18 residues. V was pared by 1 base and J by 0 bases, with 16 bases between. Germline assignment: CDR1 SGHKS and CDR2 YYEKEE (reference sequence). The CDR3 loop reads CASSLLIPGYATNEKLFF. The CDR3 nucleotides are TGTGCCAGCAGCTTGTTGATCCCCGGTTATGCAACTAATGAAAAACTGTTTTTT.

The V gene is TRBV6-2 or TRBV6-3, the J gene TRBJ2-7, with D perhaps TRBD2 (5 bases). Trimming shortened V by 5 bases and J by 7 bases, and 12 bases separated the two germline ends. The germline CDR1 and CDR2 sequences are MNHEY and SVGEGT. The CDR3 sequence is 12 residues long. The CDR3 nucleotides read TGTGCCAGCAGTCAACCAGGAGGAGAGCAGTACTTC. It encodes CASSQPGGEQYF.

The chain uses TRBV28 and TRBJ1-6; no firm D call. The V gene lost 9 bases and the J gene lost 0 bases, with 12 bases spanning the gap. The CDR3 contains 15 residues. From germline, CDR1 is MDHEN and CDR2 SYDVKM. The CDR3 DNA is TGTGCCAGTAACCATGGGAGCTCCTATAATTCACCCCTCCACTTT. This encodes CASNHGSSYNSPLHF.

The V and J genes are TRBV27 and TRBJ1-6, with 7 bases aligning to TRBD1. This CDR3 is built from 15 residues. V was pared by 3 bases and J by 7 bases, with 6 bases of the junction left unmatched. The germline V gene has CDR1 MNHEY and CDR2 SMNVEV (reference sequence). CDR3 in DNA: TGTGCCAGCAGTTTCCGGGACAGCGGAAATTCACCCCTCCACTTT. Residues: CASSFRDSGNSPLHF.